Listed here is a single TCR beta chain. The specificity of this receptor is unknown. Base qualities are not recorded, but no much larger clone differs from it by a single base. The sample comes from a study of blood T cell repertoires in COVID-19 (dated by TCRdb to about 2020). About the full investigation: Samples covering the acute and convalescent phases of COVID-19 were provided by collaborators in the United States, Italy and Spain. The repertoires were released in a freely available public database meant as a resource for research on the immune response to SARS-CoV-2. Sample metadata almost always included a de-identified subject ID, COVID-19 status, age in years and sex. The prospective study material was composed of cDNA or gDNA derived from T cells, B-cell-depleted T cells, or PBMCs. The dataset comprised deeply sampled blood TCRbeta repertoires from subjects exposed to, actively infected with, or recovered from COVID-19. HLA class I and class II types, where available, came from metadata supplied by the sample provider rather than from assay-based typing. The samples were drawn from the first 160 participants of the ongoing ImmuneRACE study and from some 1,300 subjects provided by 6 global collaborators. The research as a whole found: How much clinical and demographic metadata was included differed by source and by participant, and the metadata was provided uncurated.

The collaborating institutions used their own protocols to collect whole blood in K2EDTA tubes. For TCRbeta analysis, collaborators shipped samples in one of three forms: frozen whole blood, isolated PBMCs, or DNA extracted from either of those sample types. TCRbeta CDR3 regions were amplified from genomic DNA by means of the immunoSEQ Assay, a bias-controlled multiplex PCR. The authors' analysis ran thus. The number of nucleated cells in each sample was estimated by amplification of reference gene primers within the assay. To quantify the absolute abundance of each unique TCRbeta CDR3 rearrangement, sequence reads were collapsed and filtered. For each sample, productive Simpson clonality was calculated as the square root of Simpson's diversity index over productive rearrangements. TCRdb stores this immuneACCESS table with in-frame sequences only. Part of the clones is absent; in the studies checked, under half of the shortfall reflects unresolved V genes, and no reason is known for the rest. V, J and clone size reflect that table, while D and trimming were determined from the DNA. The sample records around 140,000 clones, 88% of which are singletons. The ten most abundant clones make up about 2% of the sample.

The CDR3 goes from the cysteine to the phenylalanine over 13 residues. The retained sequence is limited to the CDR3, 39 bases, with the frame set at the first base. CDR1 and CDR2, per the germline V gene, are SNHLY and FYNNEI. V lost 5 bases and J lost 1 base; the stretch between them is 8 bases long. This chain is built from TRBV2 and TRBJ1-1; the D gene cannot be named for sure. The sample comprised peripheral blood. This TCR came from a man in his 70s with acute or convalescent COVID-19. CDR3 loop: CASSSDWNTEAFF. In nucleotides, the sequence is TGTGCCAGCAGTTCAGACTGGAACACTGAAGCTTTCTTT.